A selection of T cell receptor beta chains follows, all from one sample in a study of Ad26.COV2.S vaccination and SARS-CoV-2 variants. Data came from immunoSEQ multiplex PCR; TCRdb stores just in-frame clones and leaves some out. The sample carries 330,000 or so clones, roughly 90% recorded once. This material consisted of peripheral blood, taken in a trial of Ad26.COV2.S vaccine versus placebo. The receptors derive from a person aged 18-60 years who received the Ad26.COV2.S COVID-19 vaccine or a placebo. CDR3s include the opening cysteine and the closing phenylalanine or tryptophan. The D gene is left open where the match is weak. Part of the rows lack a size; the others show once, few, many or a class for expanded clones.

d_call,clone_size,j_call,v_call,cdr3_nt,cdr3_aa
-,-,TRBJ1-4,TRBV11-2,TGTGCCAGCAGCACCCGGGACTCCGAAAAACTGTTTTTT,CASSTRDSEKLFF
-,-,TRBJ1-1,TRBV11-3,TGTGCCAGCAGCCCCGGTGGAATAGGAGCTTTCTTT,CASSPGGIGAFF
TRBD1,-,TRBJ1-4,TRBV19,TGTGCCAGTGCCGACAGGGGCCGAAATGAAAAACTGTTTTTT,CASADRGRNEKLFF
-,-,TRBJ1-2,TRBV7-9,TGTGCCAGCAGCCCTAACGAGGCCGGAATTTATGGCTACACCTTC,CASSPNEAGIYGYTF
TRBD1,-,TRBJ1-5,TRBV11-2,TGTGCCAGCAGCCCCGGACAGGGTGTTCAGCCCCAGCATTTT,CASSPGQGVQPQHF
TRBD1,-,TRBJ1-2,TRBV6-2/TRBV6-3,TGTGCCAGCAGTTTCGGGGGGACAGGAGGGACTAACTATGGCTACACCTTC,CASSFGGTGGTNYGYTF
-,-,TRBJ1-6,TRBV30,TGTGCCTGGAGTCCGGACCCGGGACCGTCGATTCACTTT,CAWSPDPGPSIHF
-,-,TRBJ2-3,TRBV6-6,TGTGCCAGCAGTTACTCGGTTGATACGCAGTATTTT,CASSYSVDTQYF
-,-,TRBJ1-1,TRBV28,TGTGCCAGCAGTTTCACAACAGGTGAAGCTTTCTTT,CASSFTTGEAFF
-,-,TRBJ1-1,TRBV18,TGTGCCAGCTCACCGCAACGCAGGATTGACACTGAAGCTTTCTTT,CASSPQRRIDTEAFF
TRBD1,-,TRBJ2-7,TRBV6-4,TGTGCCAGCAGTGCCTCAGGGGGCAGCTCCTACGAGCAGTACTTC,CASSASGGSSYEQYF
-,-,TRBJ2-5,TRBV11-3,TGTGCCAGCAGCAGCTCGGGAGAGACCCAGTACTTC,CASSSSGETQYF
-,-,TRBJ1-2,TRBV5-4,TGTGCCAGCAGCTTGGAGTATCCTAACTATGGCTACACCTTC,CASSLEYPNYGYTF
-,-,TRBJ2-3,TRBV7-9,TGTGCCAGCAGCTTAGCGGACAGAAGCACAGATACGCAGTATTTT,CASSLADRSTDTQYF
-,-,TRBJ1-1,TRBV7-9,TGTGCCAGCAGCCCATTAGCGGGAGGCACTGAAGCTTTCTTT,CASSPLAGGTEAFF
-,-,TRBJ1-5,TRBV18,TGTGCCAGCTCACCACGATTAGAACAGGGTAGTCAGCCCCAGCATTTT,CASSPRLEQGSQPQHF
-,-,TRBJ1-1,TRBV7-9,TGTGCCAGCAGCTTAAGTGCGGGGGGCCGGGGCACTGAAGCTTTCTTT,CASSLSAGGRGTEAFF
TRBD2,-,TRBJ2-5,TRBV7-9,TGTGCCAGCAGCCTACTAGCGGGAGGGGAGACCCAGTACTTC,CASSLLAGGETQYF
-,-,TRBJ2-1,TRBV21-1,TGTGCCAGCAGCATGGGACTAGCGTACAATGAGCAGTTCTTC,CASSMGLAYNEQFF
-,-,TRBJ1-1,TRBV12-3/TRBV12-4,TGTGCCAGCAGTTATCGGGTTCTTTTCTTT,CASSYRVLFF
-,-,TRBJ1-1,TRBV6-5,TGTGCCAGCAGTCCCTTAGAGTTGATGAACACTGAAGCTTTCTTT,CASSPLELMNTEAFF
TRBD1,-,TRBJ2-1,TRBV11-2,TGTGCCAGCAGCCGGGGACAGGGGGCCGCTGAGCAGTTCTTC,CASSRGQGAAEQFF
TRBD2,-,TRBJ2-2,TRBV6-6,TGTGCCAGCAGTAAACCTAGCGGGGGGTCCCCCGGGGAGCTGTTTTTT,CASSKPSGGSPGELFF
TRBD1,-,TRBJ2-2,TRBV6-2/TRBV6-3,TGTGCCAGCAGTTTAATCGTCTTAAGGGACAGGGACAGCTCGAACACCGGGGAGCTGTTTTTT,CASSLIVLRDRDSSNTGELFF
-,-,TRBJ1-2,TRBV4-2,TGTGCCAGCAGCCAAGCGTCCTACTATGGCTACACCTTC,CASSQASYYGYTF
-,-,TRBJ1-3,TRBV12-3/TRBV12-4,TGTGCCAGCAGTTCGGACAGTGGAAACACCATATATTTT,CASSSDSGNTIYF
-,-,TRBJ2-1,TRBV4-2,TGTGCCAGCAGCCCAGACGTTAGGGGGGGCTACAATGAGCAGTTCTTC,CASSPDVRGGYNEQFF
-,-,TRBJ2-3,TRBV15,TGTGCCACCAGCACCTCGACTAGCACAGATACGCAGTATTTT,CATSTSTSTDTQYF
-,-,TRBJ2-3,TRBV3-1/TRBV3-2,TGTGCCAGCAGCCAAGACGATCCGGGCAGGGGCACAGATACGCAGTATTTT,CASSQDDPGRGTDTQYF
-,-,TRBJ2-5,TRBV5-8,TGTGCCAGCAGCTTAGGGGTCCTCCAAGAGACCCAGTACTTC,CASSLGVLQETQYF
TRBD1,-,TRBJ1-5,TRBV15,TGTGCCACCAGCAGGACCACAGGGGGAGGCAATCAGCCCCAGCATTTT,CATSRTTGGGNQPQHF
-,-,TRBJ1-2,TRBV15,TGTGCCACCAGCATTGATTTAGGACTTTCCTATGGCTACACCTTC,CATSIDLGLSYGYTF
-,-,TRBJ1-1,TRBV6-2/TRBV6-3,TGTGCCAGCAGTTACTCCGGGACCCTGGGGACTGAAGCTTTCTTT,CASSYSGTLGTEAFF
-,-,TRBJ1-1,TRBV6-1,TGTGCCAGCAGTGAGAGGTCGGAAGCTTTCTTT,CASSERSEAFF
TRBD1,-,TRBJ2-5,TRBV7-2,TGTGCCAGCAGCCCGTCACAGGGGGTGGGGGAGACCCAGTACTTC,CASSPSQGVGETQYF
-,-,TRBJ1-5,TRBV19,TGTGCCAGTAGTAAGAAACAGACTTCTAATCAGCCCCAGCATTTT,CASSKKQTSNQPQHF
-,-,TRBJ2-7,TRBV27,TGTGCCAGCAGTCAAAGGGGGGGCCCCCGGTCCTACGAGCAGTACTTC,CASSQRGGPRSYEQYF
-,-,TRBJ1-2,TRBV5-8,TGTGCCAGCAGCTCCCGCGGGGCTAACTATGGCTACACCTTC,CASSSRGANYGYTF
-,-,TRBJ2-5,TRBV18,TGTGCCAGCTCACCCACAGGGAGGGGAGAGACCCAGTACTTC,CASSPTGRGETQYF
-,-,TRBJ1-2,TRBV19,TGTGCCAGTAGTATCAGGGGACTTGGCTACACCTTC,CASSIRGLGYTF
-,-,TRBJ1-3,TRBV7-2,TGTGCCAGCAGCTCGTCAGGGGTCTCTGGAAACACCATATATTTT,CASSSSGVSGNTIYF
-,-,TRBJ1-1,TRBV28,TGTGCCAGCAGCCCCGAGGAGATGGGGAACACTGAAGCTTTCTTT,CASSPEEMGNTEAFF
-,once,TRBJ1-2,TRBV4-1,TGCGCCAGCAGCCAAGTTTCGTCGCCGATACTCTATGGCTACACCTTC,CASSQVSSPILYGYTF
TRBD1,once,TRBJ2-3,TRBV7-9,TGTGCCAGCAGCCGAAAATACAGGGGGAGCACAGATACGCAGTATTTT,CASSRKYRGSTDTQYF
TRBD2,-,TRBJ2-5,TRBV7-2,TGTGCCAGCAGCTCGCAGATAGCGGGGGGGGAGGAGACCCAGTACTTC,CASSSQIAGGEETQYF
-,-,TRBJ1-1,TRBV7-2,TGTGCCAGCAGCCCCTATGGGGGGGTGAACACTGAAGCTTTCTTT,CASSPYGGVNTEAFF
TRBD1,-,TRBJ1-6,TRBV6-2/TRBV6-3,TGTGCCAGCAGTTCCCGGACAGGGAATCTCCATTCACCCCTCCACTTT,CASSSRTGNLHSPLHF
-,-,TRBJ1-4,TRBV6-2/TRBV6-3,TGTGCCAGCAGTTTTTTGAAATCTACTAATGAAAAACTGTTTTTT,CASSFLKSTNEKLFF
TRBD1,-,TRBJ1-4,TRBV7-6,TGTGCCAGCAGCTTAGGACAGGGGGACGAAAAACTGTTTTTT,CASSLGQGDEKLFF
-,-,TRBJ1-6,TRBV4-1,TGCGCCAGCAGACCGGACAGCACATACTATAATTCACCCCTCCACTTT,CASRPDSTYYNSPLHF
-,once,TRBJ2-7,TRBV2,TGTGCCAGCACCCGGGCCCCGGCGGACGAGCAGTACTTC,CASTRAPADEQYF
-,-,TRBJ2-6,TRBV6-5,TGTGCCAGCAGTCCAGGATCTGGGGCCAACGTCCTGACTTTC,CASSPGSGANVLTF
-,-,TRBJ1-6,TRBV9,TGTGCCAGCAGCGTAGCCCCAGGGCCATATAATTCACCCCTCCACTTT,CASSVAPGPYNSPLHF